This T cell receptor (beta chain) originates from a study of T cells in Graves' hyperthyroidism and ophthalmopathy (dated by TCRdb to between 2018 and 2021). In the study overall: Peripheral blood samples were taken at initial diagnosis, before any treatment was given. The 100 discovery patients were divided at random into training and test sets in a 7:3 ratio. Thyroid tissue and blood T-cell repertoires from about six Graves' hyperthyroidism patients were also compared in the study. The paper reports TCR Vbeta CDR3 sequencing of 135 peripheral blood samples: approximately 41 ophthalmopathy, under 85 hyperthyroidism and some 17 progressor patients. Following sampling, methimazole starting at 30 mg daily was given to hyperthyroidism patients, and high-dose intravenous methylprednisolone was given to ophthalmopathy patients. Prospective prediction of ophthalmopathy was tested in an independent validation cohort of fewer than 20 hyperthyroidism patients and some 17 patients who later progressed to ophthalmopathy. To identify distinguishing TCR V-J signatures, a discovery cohort of 100 or so patients was used, comprising 43 with Graves' ophthalmopathy and approximately 58 with stable Graves' hyperthyroidism.

What the research found in general, with its limitations: Most expanded thyroid clonotypes (frequency above 0.001) were also found in blood, which suggests that blood repertoires may mirror thyroid immune responses. Ophthalmopathy was separated from stable hyperthyroidism by a 13 V-J signature model, with around 90% sensitivity and about 81% specificity obtained in cross-validation and 80%/75% obtained in testing. In validation, the model predicted progression to ophthalmopathy a median of roughly six months before onset, with approximately 70% sensitivity and just under 75% specificity. No statistical method was used to set the sample size in advance, and investigators knew the group allocation.

TCR beta CDR3 regions were amplified from RNA transcripts. The first round of RT-PCR for the TCR CDR3 was performed with the HTBI primer set and the Qiagen OneStep RT-PCR kit. A second multiplex PCR round built the libraries, followed by size selection and purification. Paired-end sequencing of the libraries was performed with 100 bp reads on an Illumina HiSeq2000. In the paper's pipeline: SOAPnuke was used to process the raw data, with reads discarded if the reads contained adapters or uncalled bases, had a mean Phred below 15, or lacked an exact constant-primer or identifier match. High-quality paired reads were merged using COPE v1.2.5, and each unique nucleotide sequence was defined as a clonotype. MiTCR v1.1 was used to align clonotypes to the IMGT TRBV, TRBD and TRBJ reference segments. The analysis was restricted to V-J combinations with a frequency above 0.0001, which together covered approximately 99% of the repertoires. The TCS score was defined as the ratio of F50 (clonal expansion) to E x V (chaos), calculated using BLOSUM62-based TCRdist between CDR3 peptides within each V-J. Welch's t-statistics and random forest reduced 514 V-J features to roughly 13, which were used in a naive Bayes classifier (R e1071). The similarity between thyroid and blood repertoires was quantified using the Morisita-Horn index. Using fastp trimming at Q25 and MiXCR clonotype assembly, TCRdb reanalyzed the public sequencing data and kept in-frame beta chains. Identical CDR3 protein sequences are pooled into one entry, listed with their most common genes and DNA. The V and J calls and clone size come from TCRdb's table, not from the authors' own analysis. The sample data list approximately 600,000 distinct CDR3 sequences, and 14% to 15% of these were observed just once. The top ten clonotypes cover approximately 4.2% of the sample.

In the ophthalmopathy patients, disease was moderately to severely active, with a Clinical Activity Score of 3 or more, a NOSPECS grade of 4 or more, and a duration of less than 3 months. Exclusion was applied to patients with uncontrolled infections, other autoimmune diseases, pregnancy or lactation. Clinical symptoms, serum thyroxine and TRAb, thyroid ultrasound, and orbital computed tomography formed the basis for the diagnoses. PBMCs were separated from roughly 9.3 ml of fresh peripheral blood using Ficoll-Paque density gradient centrifugation. Total RNA was extracted with Trizol reagent, and quality was checked on an Agilent 2100 Bioanalyzer. Based on the germline V gene (reference sequence), the CDR1 and CDR2 sequences are LNHNV and YYDKDF. V is clipped by 5 bases and J by 2 bases, and the sequence between their germline boundaries is 9 bases long. Inclusive of the bounding cysteine and phenylalanine, the CDR3 is 13 residues long. The DNA shown is the 39-base CDR3, in frame from base 1.

This clonotype was seen many times. What antigen it recognizes has not been identified. No base-level quality is on record; no much larger clone is a single base apart. Sequenced sample: blood. The receptor comes from a woman between 35 and 50 years old with Graves' ophthalmopathy. The chain uses TRBV15 and TRBJ2-5, with the D gene too uncertain to name. The CDR3 region reads CATSRTPQETQYF. The DNA reads as follows: TGTGCCACCAGCCGAACACCACAAGAGACCCAGTACTTC.